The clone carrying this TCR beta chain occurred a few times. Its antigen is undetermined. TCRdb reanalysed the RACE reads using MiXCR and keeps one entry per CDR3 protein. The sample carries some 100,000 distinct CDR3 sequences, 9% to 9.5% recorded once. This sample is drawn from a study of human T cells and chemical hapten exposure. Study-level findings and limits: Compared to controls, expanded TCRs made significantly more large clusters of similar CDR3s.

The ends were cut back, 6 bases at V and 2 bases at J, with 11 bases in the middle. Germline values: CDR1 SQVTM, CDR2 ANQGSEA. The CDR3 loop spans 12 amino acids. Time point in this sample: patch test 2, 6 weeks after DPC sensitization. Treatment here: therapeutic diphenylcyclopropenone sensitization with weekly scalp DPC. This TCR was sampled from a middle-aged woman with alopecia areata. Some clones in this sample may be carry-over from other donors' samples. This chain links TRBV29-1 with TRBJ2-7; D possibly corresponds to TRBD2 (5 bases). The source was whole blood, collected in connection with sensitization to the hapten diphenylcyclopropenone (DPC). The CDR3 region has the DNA TGCAGCGTAGCGGACGGAACCTACGAGCAGTACTTC. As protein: CSVADGTYEQYF.